The sample holds a few counts of the clone carrying this T cell receptor (beta chain). The data originate from a study of blood T cell repertoires in COVID-19. As for the study in general: Whether acute or convalescent, the COVID-19 samples came from the United States, Italy and Spain.

Per the authors' pipeline: Reference gene primer amplification yielded estimated nucleated cell counts. Using immunoSEQ multiplex PCR, the repertoire was profiled, and TCRdb retains in-frame clones only, with some absent. The V and J calls and clone size come from that table; D and trimming were worked out from the DNA. This sample has 130,000 or so clones, with roughly four fifths found just once. This CDR3 region has 12 residues. Per germline, CDR1 KGHSH and CDR2 LQKENI. Trimming pared 2 bases from V and 11 bases from J, leaving 12 bases between. Sequenced: peripheral blood. The receptor was derived from a human donor in a cohort sampled during active COVID-19. The chain joins TRBV18 to TRBJ1-2, with a tentative D call TRBD1 (5 bases). CDR3: CASSPGAGYYTF. CDR3 coding DNA: TGTGCCAGCTCACCAGGGGCAGGTTATTACACCTTC.